Reported below is one T cell receptor (beta chain). Its antigen is not known. Clones were sequenced by immunoSEQ multiplex PCR, and TCRdb holds only the in-frame ones, with some missing. The table lists more than 45,000 clones, over 90% of them singletons. Trimming stripped 4 bases from V and 9 bases from J, with 13 bases between. CDR1 and CDR2 from the germline V gene are SGHDN and FVKESK. The CDR3 length is 13 residues. This sample stems from a study of cytomegalovirus exposure and HLA in healthy donors. Study-level points and caveats: Specificity for CMV antigens was confirmed in vitro for a few of the CMV-associated chains. Many donors carried some public TCRs, although rarity characterized most TCR sequences.

The specimen was PBMCs. This TCR derives from a man in his late teens or twenties in good health and CMV-seronegative. This rearrangement joins TRBV14 to TRBJ2-1; maybe TRBD2 (5 bases). For the CDR3, the DNA is TGTGCCAGCAGCCGCTCCTGGGGAGCTGAGCAGTTCTTC. Protein product: CASSRSWGAEQFF.